This entry describes one TCR beta chain. Authors' processing steps: Amplification of reference gene primers was used by the study to estimate nucleated cell counts. TCRdb's table, derived via immunoSEQ multiplex PCR, lists solely in-frame clones and lacks some. V, J and clone size were drawn from that table, and D and trimming were deduced from the DNA. The table lists 250,000 or so clones, roughly 90% of them singletons. J lost 0 bases, V lost 2 bases, and 6 bases had no gene match. The CDR3 extends over 18 amino acids. CDR1 is MNHEY, CDR2 SVGEGT, per germline. The data are from a study of blood T cell repertoires in COVID-19.

The TCR comes from a woman aged 55 to 70 with acute or convalescent COVID-19. The sample taken for sequencing was peripheral blood. The chain recombines TRBV6-2 or TRBV6-3 with TRBJ2-3; 12 bases are a match to TRBD2. Here the CDR3 DNA reads TGTGCCAGCAGTTACGGCGGACTAGCGGGGACTAGCACAGATACGCAGTATTTT. As protein: CASSYGGLAGTSTDTQYF.